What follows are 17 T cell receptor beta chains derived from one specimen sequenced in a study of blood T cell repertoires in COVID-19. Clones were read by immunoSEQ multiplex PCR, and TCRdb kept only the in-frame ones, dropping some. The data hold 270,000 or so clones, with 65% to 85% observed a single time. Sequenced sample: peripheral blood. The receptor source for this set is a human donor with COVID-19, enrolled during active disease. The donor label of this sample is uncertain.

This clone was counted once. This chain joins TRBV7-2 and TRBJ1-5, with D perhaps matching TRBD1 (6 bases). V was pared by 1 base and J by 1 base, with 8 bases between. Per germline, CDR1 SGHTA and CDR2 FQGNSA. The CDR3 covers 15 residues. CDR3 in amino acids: CASSLVQGSNQPQHF. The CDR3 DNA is TGTGCCAGCAGCTTAGTCCAGGGGAGCAATCAGCCCCAGCATTTT.

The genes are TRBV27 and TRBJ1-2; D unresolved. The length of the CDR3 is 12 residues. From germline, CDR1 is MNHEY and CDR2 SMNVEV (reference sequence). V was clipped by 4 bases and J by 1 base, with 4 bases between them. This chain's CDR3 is CASSSLNYGYTF. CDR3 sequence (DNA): TGTGCCAGCAGTTCCCTTAACTATGGCTACACCTTC.

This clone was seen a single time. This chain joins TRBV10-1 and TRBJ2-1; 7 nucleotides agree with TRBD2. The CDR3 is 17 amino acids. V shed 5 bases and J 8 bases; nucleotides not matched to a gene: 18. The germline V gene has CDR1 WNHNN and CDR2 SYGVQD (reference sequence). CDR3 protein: CASSPQIFAGANHEQFF. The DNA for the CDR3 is TGCGCCAGCAGTCCCCAAATTTTCGCGGGAGCGAACCATGAGCAGTTCTTC.

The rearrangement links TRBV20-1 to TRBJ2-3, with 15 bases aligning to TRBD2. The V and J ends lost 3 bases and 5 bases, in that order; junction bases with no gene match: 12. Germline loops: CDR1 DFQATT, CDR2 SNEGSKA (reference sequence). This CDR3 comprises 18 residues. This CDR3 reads CSASGGLAGGRGKDTQYF. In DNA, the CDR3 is TGCAGTGCTAGTGGGGGACTAGCGGGAGGTCGAGGGAAAGATACGCAGTATTTT.

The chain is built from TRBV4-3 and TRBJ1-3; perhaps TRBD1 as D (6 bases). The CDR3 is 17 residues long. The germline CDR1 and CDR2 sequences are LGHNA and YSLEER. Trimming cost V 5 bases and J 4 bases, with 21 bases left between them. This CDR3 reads CASSGQGSSQGGNTIYF. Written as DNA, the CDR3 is TGCGCCAGCAGCGGTCAGGGGTCCTCCCAGGGAGGAAACACCATATATTTT.

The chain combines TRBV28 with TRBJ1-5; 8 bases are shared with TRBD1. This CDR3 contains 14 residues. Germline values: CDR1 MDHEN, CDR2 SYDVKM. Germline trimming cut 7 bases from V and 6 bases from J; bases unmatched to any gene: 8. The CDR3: CASNQRQGSQPQHF. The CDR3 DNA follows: TGTGCCAGCAACCAGAGACAGGGGAGTCAGCCCCAGCATTTT.

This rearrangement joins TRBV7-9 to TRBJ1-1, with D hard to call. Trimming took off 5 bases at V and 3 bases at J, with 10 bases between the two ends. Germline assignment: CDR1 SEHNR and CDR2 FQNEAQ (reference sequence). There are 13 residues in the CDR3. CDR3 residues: CASSLEGDTEAFF. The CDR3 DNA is TGTGCCAGCAGCCTTGAGGGTGACACTGAAGCTTTCTTT.

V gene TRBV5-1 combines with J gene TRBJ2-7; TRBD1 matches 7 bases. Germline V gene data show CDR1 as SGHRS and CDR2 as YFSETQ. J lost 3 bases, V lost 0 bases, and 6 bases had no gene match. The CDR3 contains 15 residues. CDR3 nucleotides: TGCGCCAGCAGCTTGGCCCGGGACAGTAGCTACGAGCAGTACTTC. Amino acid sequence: CASSLARDSSYEQYF.

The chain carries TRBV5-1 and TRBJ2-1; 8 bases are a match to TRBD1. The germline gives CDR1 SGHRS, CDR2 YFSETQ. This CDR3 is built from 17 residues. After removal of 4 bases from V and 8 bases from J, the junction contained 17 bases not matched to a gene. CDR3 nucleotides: TGCGCCAGCAGCACGGGACAGGCCGGAGGGCTTACGGATGAGCAGTTCTTC. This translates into CASSTGQAGGLTDEQFF.

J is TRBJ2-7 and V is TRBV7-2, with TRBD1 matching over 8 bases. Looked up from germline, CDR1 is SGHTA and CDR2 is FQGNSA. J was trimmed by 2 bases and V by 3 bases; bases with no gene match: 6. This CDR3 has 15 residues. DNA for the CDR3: TGTGCCAGCAGCTTGGGGGGACAGGTGGCCTACGAGCAGTACTTC. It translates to CASSLGGQVAYEQYF. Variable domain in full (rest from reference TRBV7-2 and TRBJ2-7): GAGVSQSPSNKVTEKGKDVELRCDPISGHTALYWYRQSLGQGLEFLIYFQGNSAPDKSGLPSDRFSAERTGGSVSTLTIQRTQQEDSAVYLCASSLGGQVAYEQYFGPGTRLTVT.

The CDR3, as DNA: TGCGCCAGCAGCCTGTGGGAGAACGGTGAAGCTTTCTTT. Amino acids: CASSLWENGEAFF. This rearrangement joins TRBV4-1 to TRBJ1-1; D is ambiguous. Looked up from germline, CDR1 is MGHRA and CDR2 is YSYEKL. Deletions cut 4 bases from V and 7 bases from J, with 13 bases between. This CDR3 is built from 13 residues.

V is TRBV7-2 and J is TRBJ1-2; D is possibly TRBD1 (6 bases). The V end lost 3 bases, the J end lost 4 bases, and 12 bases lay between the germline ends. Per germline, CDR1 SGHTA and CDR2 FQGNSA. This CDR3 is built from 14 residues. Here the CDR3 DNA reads TGTGCCAGCAGCTTCCAGGGGCCCTCCTATGGCTACACCTTC. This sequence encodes CASSFQGPSYGYTF. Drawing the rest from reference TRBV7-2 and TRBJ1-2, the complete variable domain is GAGVSQSPSNKVTEKGKDVELRCDPISGHTALYWYRQSLGQGLEFLIYFQGNSAPDKSGLPSDRFSAERTGGSVSTLTIQRTQQEDSAVYLCASSFQGPSYGYTFGSGTRLTVV.

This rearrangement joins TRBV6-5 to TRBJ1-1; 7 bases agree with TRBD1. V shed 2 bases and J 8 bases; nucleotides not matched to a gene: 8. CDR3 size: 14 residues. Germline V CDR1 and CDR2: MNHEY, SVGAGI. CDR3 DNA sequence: TGTGCCAGCAGTTACGGACCCAGGGACAGAGAAGCTTTCTTT. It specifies CASSYGPRDREAFF.

CDR3 sequence reads: CASSPGQSGANVLTF. The CDR3 DNA reads as TGTGCCAGCTCACCAGGGCAGTCAGGGGCCAACGTCCTGACTTTC. V gene TRBV18 combines with J gene TRBJ2-6; D remains unclear. Trimming left V 2 bases short and J 4 bases short, with 9 bases between. The germline gives CDR1 KGHSH, CDR2 LQKENI. The CDR3 totals 15 residues.

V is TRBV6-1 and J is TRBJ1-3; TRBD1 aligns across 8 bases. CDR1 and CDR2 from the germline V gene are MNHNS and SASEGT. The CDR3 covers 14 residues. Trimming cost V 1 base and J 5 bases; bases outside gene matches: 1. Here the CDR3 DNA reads TGTGCCAGCAGTGAAGGCAGGGGGCGAAACACCATATATTTT. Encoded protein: CASSEGRGRNTIYF.

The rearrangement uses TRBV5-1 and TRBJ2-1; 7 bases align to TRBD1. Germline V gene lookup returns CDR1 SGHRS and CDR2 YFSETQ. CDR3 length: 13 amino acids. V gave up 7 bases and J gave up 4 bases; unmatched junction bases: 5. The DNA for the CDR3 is TGCGCCAGCTTCCGGGACAGTTACAATGAGCAGTTCTTC. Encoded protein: CASFRDSYNEQFF.

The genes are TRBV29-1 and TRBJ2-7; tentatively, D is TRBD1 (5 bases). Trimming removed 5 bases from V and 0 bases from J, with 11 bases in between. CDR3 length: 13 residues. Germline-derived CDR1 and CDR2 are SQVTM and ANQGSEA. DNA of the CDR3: TGCAGCGTTCTCGACAGACCCTCCTACGAGCAGTACTTC. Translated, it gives CSVLDRPSYEQYF.